One and the same sample provided the 12 T cell receptor beta chains below, sequenced in a study of vaccination effects on CD4 cells after COVID-19. Before any sequencing was done, the ViraFEST assay used viral peptide pools to expand antigen-specific CD4+ T cells. The culture ran for 10 days, and then CD4+ T cells were isolated. Each participant received a vaccine that was either BNT162b2 or mRNA-1273, given as two doses. Produced via immunoSEQ multiplex PCR; TCRdb's table is partial and in-frame only. There are 35,000 to 40,000 clones in the sample; approximately 84% occur only once, and roughly 2% lies in the top ten. No antigen has been identified for these receptors. Sequenced material: CD4+ T cells from PBMCs cultured with HCoV-NL63 spike peptides, taken after COVID-19 vaccination. These receptors all stem from a human donor who received a COVID-19 vaccine. Some clones in this sample may be carry-over from other donors' samples.

The V call is TRBV2, the J call TRBJ2-7, with D possibly being TRBD1 (5 bases). The CDR3 consists of 13 residues. Trimming took 2 bases from V and 5 from J, leaving 10 bases between them. Germline V CDR1 and CDR2: SNHLY, FYNNEI. The CDR3 sequence: CASSEQGGDEQYV. CDR3 coding DNA: TGTGCCAGCAGTGAACAGGGCGGCGACGAGCAGTACGTC.

The rearrangement joins TRBV2 to TRBJ2-5, with 11 positions matching TRBD2. CDR3 size: 14 residues. Germline V gives CDR1 SNHLY, CDR2 FYNNEI. The ends lost 6 bases at V and 3 bases at J; junction bases unmatched: 3. CDR3 DNA: TGTGCCAGCAGAGAACTAGCGGGGGAAGAGACCCAGTACTTC. Protein product: CASRELAGEETQYF.

The chain joins TRBV19 to TRBJ1-1, with no clear D. The CDR3 runs 14 residues. CDR1 is LNHDA, CDR2 SQIVND, per germline (reference sequence). Trimming stripped 3 bases from V and 6 bases from J, with 14 bases between. The CDR3 DNA is TGTGCCAGTAGTATTAAGGCGGGAGTTGCTGAAGCTTTCTTT. It encodes CASSIKAGVAEAFF.

The chain couples TRBV7-8 to TRBJ1-5; D remains ambiguous. Trimming pared 5 bases from V and 2 bases from J, leaving 19 bases between. The CDR3 length is 17 residues. Germline V gene data show CDR1 as SGHVS and CDR2 as FQNEAQ. CDR3 sequence: CASSPYKPTTGNQPQHF. For the CDR3, the DNA is TGTGCCAGCAGCCCCTATAAACCCACTACCGGCAATCAGCCCCAGCATTTT.

The chain employs TRBV5-6 and TRBJ2-7; D gene ambiguous. Germline CDR1 SGHDT, CDR2 YYEEEE. V lost 2 bases and J 3 bases, leaving 9 bases between the germline ends. The CDR3 contains 13 residues. The CDR3 DNA follows: TGTGCCAGCAGCTTCCAGAAGTACTACGAGCAGTACGTC. It is translated as CASSFQKYYEQYV.

This rearrangement joins TRBV10-2 to TRBJ2-5; TRBD2 matches at 7 bases. After removal of 3 bases from V and 1 base from J, the junction contained 2 bases not matched to a gene. In germline, CDR1 is WSHSY, CDR2 SAAADI. The CDR3 is 14 residues long. The CDR3 nucleotides read TGCGCCAGCAGTGACCCTAGCGGCCAAGAGACCCAGTACTTC. It codes for CASSDPSGQETQYF.

A single count supports this clone. The chain is built from TRBV18 and TRBJ1-2; D is uncertain. V gave up 0 bases and J gave up 4 bases, with 9 bases separating them. The germline V gene has CDR1 KGHSH and CDR2 LQKENI. The CDR3 is 14 residues long. The DNA for the CDR3 is TGTGCCAGCTCACCACCAGGGTTTACCTATGGCTACACCTTC. Translating it yields CASSPPGFTYGYTF.

There are a few counts of this clone. The chain couples TRBV20-1 to TRBJ1-2; D uncertain. Germline CDR1 is DFQATT and CDR2 is SNEGSKA (reference sequence). Trimming removed 2 bases from V and 2 bases from J, with 0 bases in between. The CDR3 length is 10 residues. The DNA for the CDR3 is TGCAGTGCTAGAAACTATGGCTACACCTTC. Protein product: CSARNYGYTF.

The chain links TRBV19 to TRBJ2-2; D gene uncertain. This CDR3 region has 12 residues. V lost 3 bases to trimming and J lost 7 bases, with 6 bases between them. The germline CDR1 and CDR2 sequences are LNHDA and SQIVND (reference sequence). The CDR3 spells CASSIESGELFF. The CDR3 nucleotides are TGTGCCAGTAGTATCGAGAGCGGGGAGCTGTTTTTT.

The gene calls are TRBV30 and TRBJ1-2, with TRBD1 identical over 7 bases. The CDR3 loop spans 14 amino acids. V gave up 2 bases and J gave up 4 bases; unmatched junction bases: 7. Germline CDR1 is GTSNPN and CDR2 is SVGIG (reference sequence). The CDR3 reads CAWSLDRRLYGYTF. CDR3 bases: TGTGCCTGGAGTTTGGACAGGAGGCTCTATGGCTACACCTTC.

The chain joins TRBV30 to TRBJ2-3, with D possibly TRBD1 on 6 matching bases. The CDR3 is made up of 12 amino acids. Germline V gene data show CDR1 as GTSNPN and CDR2 as SVGIG (reference sequence). Deletions cut 5 bases from V and 7 bases from J, with 13 bases between. The CDR3 coding sequence is TGTGCCTGGGGGACAACCGGCCATACGCAGTATTTT. This sequence encodes CAWGTTGHTQYF.

This clone has a handful of counts. This sequence joins TRBV4-2 and TRBJ1-5, with D maybe TRBD1 (5 bases). The CDR3 covers 15 residues. V lost 0 bases and J 6 bases, leaving 12 bases between the germline ends. Germline lookup yields CDR1 LGHNA and CDR2 YNFKEQ. The CDR3 spells CASSQDELRVQPQHF. The DNA for the CDR3 is TGTGCCAGCAGCCAAGACGAACTCAGGGTTCAGCCCCAGCATTTT.